The 30 T cell receptor beta chains reported below all come from one sample, sequenced in a study of blood T cell repertoires in COVID-19. TCRdb's copy holds only in-frame clones and misses some; the assay was immunoSEQ multiplex PCR. Counted here are about 35,000 clones, about four fifths occurring once; the ten biggest clones make up roughly 3.5%. Sequencing input: peripheral blood. The receptors here all came from a man aged 45 to 65 with acute or convalescent COVID-19.

In its sample, this clone was seen a few times. The chain combines TRBV7-9 with TRBJ1-1; the D is unclear. The CDR3 has 14 residues. Germline loops: CDR1 SEHNR, CDR2 FQNEAQ (reference sequence). Trimming left V 5 bases short and J 1 base short, with 11 bases between. CDR3 sequence reads: CASSGEYTNTEAFF. The CDR3 DNA reads TGTGCCAGCAGCGGAGAGTATACGAACACTGAAGCTTTCTTT.

The chain links TRBV2 to TRBJ1-5, with TRBD1 as a possible D gene (5 bases). V dropped 4 bases and J dropped 11 bases, with 12 bases sitting between them. The V gene's germline CDR1 is SNHLY and CDR2 FYNNEI. The CDR3 totals 12 residues. CDR3 in amino acids: CASSAGQLAQHF. Here the CDR3 DNA reads TGTGCCAGCAGTGCCGGACAATTGGCCCAGCATTTT.

J is TRBJ1-3 and V is TRBV2; perhaps TRBD1 as D (5 bases). V shed 1 base and J shed 0 bases, with 7 bases lying between them. CDR3 length: 15 residues. Germline V lookup: CDR1 SNHLY, CDR2 FYNNEI. The CDR3 spells CASSEDRTSGNTIYF. CDR3 DNA: TGTGCCAGCAGTGAAGACAGGACCTCTGGAAACACCATATATTTT. The variable domain in full, completed from reference TRBV2 and TRBJ1-3, reads EPEVTQTPSHQVTQMGQEVILRCVPISNHLYFYWYRQILGQKVEFLVSFYNNEISEKSEIFDDQFSVERPDGSNFTLKIRSTKLEDSAMYFCASSEDRTSGNTIYFGEGSWLTVV.

V and J are TRBV2 and TRBJ1-5, with 9 bases identical to TRBD1. The CDR3 has 14 amino acids. Germline CDR1 and CDR2: SNHLY and FYNNEI. V dropped 7 bases and J dropped 4; count of bases not matched to a gene: 5. For the CDR3, the DNA is TGTGCCAGCACCGGCGGGACAGGGAATCAGCCCCAGCATTTT. Residues: CASTGGTGNQPQHF.

The chain uses TRBV10-1 and TRBJ1-1; a weak D match, TRBD1 (5 bases). The CDR3 runs 13 residues. V lost 2 bases to trimming and J lost 4 bases, with 8 bases between them. From germline, CDR1 is WNHNN and CDR2 SYGVQD (reference sequence). CDR3 nucleotides: TGCGCCAGCAGTGAGCAGGGAGGCACTGAAGCTTTCTTT. Translating it yields CASSEQGGTEAFF.

This clone appeared a single time. This chain links TRBV7-9 with TRBJ2-3; TRBD1 is a possible D gene (6 bases). The CDR3 consists of 14 residues. Germline loops: CDR1 SEHNR, CDR2 FQNEAQ (reference sequence). V was shortened by 1 base and J by 5 bases, with 10 bases between the two germline ends. In DNA form, the CDR3 reads TGTGCCAGCAGCTTAGAGGCAGGGGTAGATACGCAGTATTTT. This translates into CASSLEAGVDTQYF.

This clone was picked up one time. The chain uses TRBV24-1 and TRBJ2-3; D is ambiguous. Germline V CDR1 and CDR2: KGHDR, SFDVKD. Trimming removed 1 base from V and 4 bases from J, with 14 bases in between. The CDR3 covers 16 residues. This chain's CDR3 is CATSDLEHRGADTQYF. The CDR3 coding sequence is TGTGCCACCAGTGATTTAGAACACCGAGGCGCAGATACGCAGTATTTT.

This clone is judged medium-sized. The V gene is TRBV7-9, the J gene TRBJ1-1, with D hard to call. From germline, CDR1 is SEHNR and CDR2 FQNEAQ (reference sequence). CDR3 length: 12 amino acids. Trimming took off 1 base at V and 7 bases at J, with 7 bases between the two ends. The DNA of the CDR3 is TGTGCCAGCAGCTTAGTTTCAGTTGAAGCTTTCTTT. Its protein is CASSLVSVEAFF.

By share, this clone counts as medium-sized. The chain is built from TRBV19 and TRBJ2-2; 9 nucleotides match TRBD2. Germline trimming cut 3 bases from V and 7 bases from J; bases unmatched to any gene: 6. Germline CDR1 is LNHDA and CDR2 is SQIVND (reference sequence). CDR3 length equals 15 residues. The CDR3 bases are TGTGCCAGTAGTATCAGGCGGGAGGGAAACGGGGAGCTGTTTTTT. The encoded protein is CASSIRREGNGELFF.

The rearrangement uses TRBV27 and TRBJ2-7; TRBD1 agrees at 9 bases. The CDR3 has 15 residues. V shed 0 bases, J shed 3 bases, and the junction held 3 bases outside the gene matches. Germline loops: CDR1 MNHEY, CDR2 SMNVEV (reference sequence). Here the CDR3 reads CASSLSGTGYYEQYF. CDR3 DNA: TGTGCCAGCAGTTTATCCGGGACAGGGTACTACGAGCAGTACTTC.

V and J are TRBV4-1 and TRBJ2-5; possibly TRBD2 for D (6 bases). Germline V gene sequence: CDR1 MGHRA, CDR2 YSYEKL. This CDR3 contains 15 residues. The V and J ends lost 0 bases and 6 bases respectively, with 14 bases between them. The CDR3 coding sequence is TGCGCCAGCAGCCAAGATAACGGGAGAGGAAAGACCCAGTACTTC. Its translation is CASSQDNGRGKTQYF.

The genes are TRBV7-3 and TRBJ1-1; D possibly corresponds to TRBD1 (5 bases). V was shortened by 5 bases and J by 0 bases, with 16 bases between the two germline ends. The length of the CDR3 is 16 residues. Looked up from germline, CDR1 is SGHTA and CDR2 is FQGTGA. CDR3 nucleotides: TGTGCCAGCAGCCCCCAGGGAGGAACAATGAACACTGAAGCTTTCTTT. This encodes CASSPQGGTMNTEAFF.

This chain connects TRBV6-5 to TRBJ2-2; no clear D gene. V was trimmed by 6 bases and J by 7 bases, leaving 9 bases between them. Germline CDR1 and CDR2: MNHEY and SVGAGI. CDR3 length: 12 residues. The CDR3 DNA sequence: TGTGCCAGCAGCCCCCCAGGCGGGGAGCTGTTTTTT. Protein product: CASSPPGGELFF.

The chain recombines TRBV10-3 with TRBJ2-3, with a tentative D call TRBD1 (5 bases). Germline assignment: CDR1 ENHRY and CDR2 SYGVKD. V shed 3 bases and J shed 4 bases, with 11 bases lying between them. This CDR3 comprises 14 residues. CDR3: CAISESRAPDTQYF. In nucleotides, the CDR3 is TGTGCCATCAGTGAAAGCAGGGCCCCAGATACGCAGTATTTT.

The chain couples TRBV30 to TRBJ2-1; 9 bases align to TRBD2. J lost 8 bases, V lost 0 bases, and 8 bases had no gene match. Looked up from germline, CDR1 is GTSNPN and CDR2 is SVGIG (reference sequence). This CDR3 is 15 amino acids long. In DNA form, the CDR3 reads TGTGCCTGGAGTGTAGGAGCGGGGGGTTACTATGAGCAGTTCTTC. This codes for CAWSVGAGGYYEQFF.

The rearrangement links TRBV12-3 or TRBV12-4 to TRBJ2-3; 7 nucleotides line up with TRBD1. The J segment lost 3 bases and the V segment lost 8 bases, leaving 5 bases of the junction unmatched. This CDR3 has 13 amino acids. DNA of the CDR3: TGTGCCAGCGTCTACAGGGGAACAGATACGCAGTATTTT. Amino acids: CASVYRGTDTQYF.

V gene TRBV5-1 combines with J gene TRBJ1-3; 7 bases align to TRBD1. V lost 0 bases to trimming and J lost 1 base; unmatched junction nucleotides: 7. The CDR3 covers 17 residues. Germline V gives CDR1 SGHRS, CDR2 YFSETQ. CDR3 sequence: CASSLEGTVFSGNTIYF. CDR3 DNA sequence: TGCGCCAGCAGCTTGGAAGGGACAGTCTTTTCTGGAAACACCATATATTTT.

This clone was seen a single time. The chain links TRBV6-5 to TRBJ2-1; TRBD2 matches at 12 bases. Germline CDR1 reads MNHEY; CDR2 reads SVGAGI. The CDR3 is 16 amino acids. V trimming: 1 base; J trimming: 8 bases; junction bases outside the gene matches: 6. CDR3 amino acids: CASSYLRTSGIDEQFF. The DNA for the CDR3 is TGTGCCAGCAGTTACTTAAGGACTAGCGGGATCGATGAGCAGTTCTTC.

The chain joins TRBV28 to TRBJ1-4; TRBD1 might be the D (5 bases). This CDR3 spans 14 amino acids. The germline gives CDR1 MDHEN, CDR2 SYDVKM. Trimming pared 3 bases from V and 6 bases from J, leaving 11 bases between. The CDR3 region has the DNA TGTGCCAGCAGTTTCCAAGGGGTCCATGAAAAACTGTTTTTT. Protein sequence: CASSFQGVHEKLFF.

The rearrangement joins TRBV6-5 to TRBJ1-5; 8 nucleotides align to TRBD1. Germline values: CDR1 MNHEY, CDR2 SVGAGI. This CDR3 spans 14 amino acids. The V gene end was trimmed by 6 bases and the J gene end by 4 bases; junction bases not matched to a gene: 5. As DNA, the CDR3 is TGTGCCAGCAGCCTGGGACAGGCAAATCAGCCCCAGCATTTT. As protein: CASSLGQANQPQHF.

The chain couples TRBV12-5 to TRBJ2-7, with D possibly TRBD2 on 5 matching bases. This CDR3 spans 14 amino acids. The V and J ends lost 4 bases and 6 bases respectively, with 16 bases between them. CDR1 and CDR2 from the germline V gene are LGHNT and FRNRAP. The CDR3 is CASGSTYGESEQYF. The CDR3 DNA sequence: TGTGCTAGTGGTTCCACGTACGGGGAAAGCGAGCAGTACTTC. The complete variable domain, with remaining parts taken from reference TRBV12-5 and TRBJ2-7, reads DARVTQTPRHKVTEMGQEVTMRCQPILGHNTVFWYRQTMMQGLELLAYFRNRAPLDDSGMPKDRFSAEMPDATLATLKIQPSEPRDSAVYFCASGSTYGESEQYFGPGTRLTVT.

The chain recombines TRBV19 with TRBJ1-1, with 7 bases that match TRBD1. The CDR3 has 15 residues. CDR1 LNHDA and CDR2 SQIVND come from the germline V gene (reference sequence). V gave up 5 bases and J gave up 0 bases; unmatched junction bases: 6. The CDR3 DNA reads TGTGCCAGTAGTCCTACAGGGGCGATGAACACTGAAGCTTTCTTT. It specifies CASSPTGAMNTEAFF.

The chain employs TRBV13 and TRBJ1-2, with TRBD1 identical over 9 bases. V shed 0 bases, J shed 7 bases, and the junction held 6 bases outside the gene matches. CDR3 length: 15 amino acids. CDR1 and CDR2 (germline): PRHDT, FYEKMQ (reference sequence). CDR3 nucleotides: TGTGCCAGCAGCTTAGGGACAGGGGGTGACGGTGGCTACACCTTC. The encoded protein is CASSLGTGGDGGYTF.

This clone was counted a single time. V and J are TRBV5-1 and TRBJ1-2; the match to TRBD1 covers 7 bases. CDR3 size: 14 residues. Trimming took 4 bases from V and 7 from J; bases not matched to a gene: 10. Germline CDR1 and CDR2: SGHRS and YFSETQ. Here the CDR3 reads CASSEPSSGGGYTF. CDR3 in DNA: TGCGCCAGCAGCGAACCTTCCTCAGGGGGTGGCTACACCTTC.

This CDR3 reads CASSSRRRLGVNIQYF. CDR3 nucleotide sequence: TGTGCCAGCAGTTCTCGCCGACGGCTAGGAGTGAACATTCAGTACTTC. The gene calls are TRBV28 and TRBJ2-4; D is unresolved. The CDR3 is 16 amino acids. With 4 bases removed from V and 7 bases from J, the gap between germline ends came to 20 bases. Per germline, CDR1 MDHEN and CDR2 SYDVKM.

V gene TRBV3-1 (or the pseudogene TRBV3-2) combines with J gene TRBJ2-7, with unresolved D. CDR3 length: 15 amino acids. Germline V gene lookup returns CDR1 LGHDT and CDR2 YNNKEL (reference sequence). V lost 0 bases and J 7 bases, leaving 16 bases between the germline ends. CDR3 residues: CASSQDASRSREQYF. As DNA, the CDR3 is TGTGCCAGCAGCCAAGATGCATCACGGTCGCGTGAGCAGTACTTC.

This clone has a single count. CDR3 region: CASSQDIGLAVHEQFF. The DNA for the CDR3 is TGCGCCAGCAGCCAAGATATAGGACTAGCGGTACATGAGCAGTTCTTC. The chain links TRBV4-1 to TRBJ2-1, with 10 bases that match TRBD2. V was pared by 0 bases and J by 8 bases, with 7 bases of the junction left unmatched. The CDR3 has 16 residues. The germline CDR1 and CDR2 sequences are MGHRA and YSYEKL.

The V gene is TRBV5-5, the J gene TRBJ1-1; D unresolved. The CDR3 has 15 amino acids. V lost 7 bases to trimming and J lost 4 bases, with 20 bases between them. Germline V gene sequence: CDR1 SGHKS, CDR2 YYEKEE (reference sequence). The CDR3 DNA follows: TGTGCCAGCCATTATACCCGACAAGTGGTCACTGAAGCTTTCTTT. Amino acid sequence: CASHYTRQVVTEAFF.

The J gene is TRBJ2-7, the V gene TRBV5-1; maybe TRBD1 (5 bases). CDR1 is SGHRS, CDR2 YFSETQ, per germline. The length of the CDR3 is 15 residues. Trimming removed 0 bases from V and 4 bases from J, with 14 bases in between. CDR3 bases: TGCGCCAGCAGCTTGGGGTGGGGCCAACTATACGAGCAGTACTTC. Its protein is CASSLGWGQLYEQYF.

The chain joins TRBV14 to TRBJ2-2; D gene unclear. This CDR3 is built from 13 residues. V shed 4 bases and J shed 7 bases, with 10 bases lying between them. Germline V gene sequence: CDR1 SGHDN, CDR2 FVKESK. Here the CDR3 reads CASSLKRGGELFF. In nucleotides, the CDR3 is TGTGCCAGCAGCCTGAAGCGTGGCGGGGAGCTGTTTTTT.